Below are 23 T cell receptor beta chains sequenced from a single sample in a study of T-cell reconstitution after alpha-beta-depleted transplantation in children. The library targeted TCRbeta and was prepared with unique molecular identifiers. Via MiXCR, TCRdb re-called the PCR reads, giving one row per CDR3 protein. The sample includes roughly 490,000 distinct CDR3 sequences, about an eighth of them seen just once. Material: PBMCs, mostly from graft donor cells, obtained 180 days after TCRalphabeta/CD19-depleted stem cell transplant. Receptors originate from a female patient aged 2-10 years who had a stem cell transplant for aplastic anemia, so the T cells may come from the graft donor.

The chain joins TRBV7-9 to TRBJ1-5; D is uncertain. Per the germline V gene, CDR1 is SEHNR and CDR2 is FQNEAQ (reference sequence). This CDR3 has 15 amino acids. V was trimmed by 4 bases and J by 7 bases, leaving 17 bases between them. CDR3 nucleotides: TGTGCCAGCAGCTCGTGGACGGAGTTCGACCAGCCCCAGCATTTT. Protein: CASSSWTEFDQPQHF.

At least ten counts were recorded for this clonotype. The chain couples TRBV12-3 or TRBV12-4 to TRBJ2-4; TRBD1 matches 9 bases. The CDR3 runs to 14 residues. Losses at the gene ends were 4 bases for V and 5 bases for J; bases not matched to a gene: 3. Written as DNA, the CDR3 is TGTGCCAGCAGTTCGAGGACAGGGGAAAACATTCAGTACTTC. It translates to CASSSRTGENIQYF.

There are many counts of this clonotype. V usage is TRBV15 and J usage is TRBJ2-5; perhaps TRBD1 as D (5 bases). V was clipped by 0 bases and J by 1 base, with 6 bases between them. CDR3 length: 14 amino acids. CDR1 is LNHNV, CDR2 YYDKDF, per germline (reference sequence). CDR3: CATSRDQGQETQYF. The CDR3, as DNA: TGTGCCACCAGCAGAGACCAGGGCCAAGAGACCCAGTACTTC.

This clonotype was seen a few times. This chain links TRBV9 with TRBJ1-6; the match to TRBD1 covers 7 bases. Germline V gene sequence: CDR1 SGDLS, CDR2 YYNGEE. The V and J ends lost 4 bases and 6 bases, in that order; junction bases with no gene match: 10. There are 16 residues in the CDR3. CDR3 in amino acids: CASSLNPGQANSPLHF. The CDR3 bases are TGTGCCAGCAGCCTAAACCCTGGACAGGCTAATTCACCCCTCCACTTT.

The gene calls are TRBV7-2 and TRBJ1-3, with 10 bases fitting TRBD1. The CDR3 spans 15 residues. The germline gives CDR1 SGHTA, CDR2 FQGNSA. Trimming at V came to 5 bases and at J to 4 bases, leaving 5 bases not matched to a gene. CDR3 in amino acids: CASSTDRGIGNTIYF. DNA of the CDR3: TGTGCCAGCAGCACGGACAGGGGGATCGGAAACACCATATATTTT.

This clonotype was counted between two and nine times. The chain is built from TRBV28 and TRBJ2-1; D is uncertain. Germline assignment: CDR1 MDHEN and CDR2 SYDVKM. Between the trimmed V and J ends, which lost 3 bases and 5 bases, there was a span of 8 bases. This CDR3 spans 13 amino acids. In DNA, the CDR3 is TGTGCCAGCAGTTTGACCGGGCACAATGAGCAGTTCTTC. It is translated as CASSLTGHNEQFF. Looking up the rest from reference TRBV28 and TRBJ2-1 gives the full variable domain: DVKVTQSSRYLVKRTGEKVFLECVQDMDHENMFWYRQDPGLGLRLIYFSYDVKMKEKGDIPEGYSVSREKKERFSLILESASTNQTSMYLCASSLTGHNEQFFGPGTRLTVL.

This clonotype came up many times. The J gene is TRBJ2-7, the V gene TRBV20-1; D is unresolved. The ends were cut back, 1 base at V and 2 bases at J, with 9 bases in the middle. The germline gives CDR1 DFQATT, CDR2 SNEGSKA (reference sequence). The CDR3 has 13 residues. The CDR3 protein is CSARALDTYEQYV. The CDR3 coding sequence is TGCAGTGCTAGAGCCCTAGACACCTACGAGCAGTACGTC.

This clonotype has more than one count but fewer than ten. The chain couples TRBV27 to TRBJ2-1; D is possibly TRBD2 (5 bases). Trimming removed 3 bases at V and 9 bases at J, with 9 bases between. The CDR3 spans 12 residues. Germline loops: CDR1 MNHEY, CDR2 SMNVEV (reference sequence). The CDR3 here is CASSFQRSEQFF. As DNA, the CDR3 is TGTGCCAGCAGTTTCCAGCGGAGTGAGCAGTTCTTC.

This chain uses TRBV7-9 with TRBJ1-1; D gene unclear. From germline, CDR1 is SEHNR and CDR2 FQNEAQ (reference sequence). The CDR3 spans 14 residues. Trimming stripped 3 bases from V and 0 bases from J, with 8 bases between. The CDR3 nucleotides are TGTGCCAGCAGCTTGACGTTCCTGAACACTGAAGCTTTCTTT. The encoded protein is CASSLTFLNTEAFF.

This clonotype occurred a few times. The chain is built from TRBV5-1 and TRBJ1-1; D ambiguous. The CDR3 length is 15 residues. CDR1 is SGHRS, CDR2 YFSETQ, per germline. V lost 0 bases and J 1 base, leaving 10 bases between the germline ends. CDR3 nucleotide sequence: TGCGCCAGCAGCTTGGAAGGACTCCAGAACACTGAAGCTTTCTTT. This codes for CASSLEGLQNTEAFF.

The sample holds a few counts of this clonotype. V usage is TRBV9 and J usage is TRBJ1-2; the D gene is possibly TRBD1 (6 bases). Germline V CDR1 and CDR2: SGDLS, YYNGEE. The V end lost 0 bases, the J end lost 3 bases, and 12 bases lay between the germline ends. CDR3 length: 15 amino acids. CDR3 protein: CASSVVPGGHYGYTF. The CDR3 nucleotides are TGTGCCAGCAGCGTAGTACCCGGGGGCCACTATGGCTACACCTTC.

DNA for the CDR3: TGTGCCAGCAGTTTTTGGACGGCGCATCCCAATGAGCAGTTCTTC. Translating gives CASSFWTAHPNEQFF. The chain employs TRBV27 and TRBJ2-1; no definite D call. The CDR3 runs 15 residues. CDR1 and CDR2 from the germline V gene are MNHEY and SMNVEV (reference sequence). Trimming removed 3 bases from V and 6 bases from J, with 15 bases in between.

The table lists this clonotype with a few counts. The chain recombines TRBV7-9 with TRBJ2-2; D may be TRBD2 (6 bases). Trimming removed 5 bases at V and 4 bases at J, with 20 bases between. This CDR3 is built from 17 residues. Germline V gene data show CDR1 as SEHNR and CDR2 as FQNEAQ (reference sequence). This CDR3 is CASSPWEVLAITGELFF. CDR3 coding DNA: TGTGCCAGCAGCCCCTGGGAGGTGCTAGCGATCACCGGGGAGCTGTTTTTT.

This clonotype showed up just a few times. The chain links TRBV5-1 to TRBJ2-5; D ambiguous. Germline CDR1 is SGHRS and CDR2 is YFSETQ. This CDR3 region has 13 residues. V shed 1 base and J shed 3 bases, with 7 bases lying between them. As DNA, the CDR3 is TGCGCCAGCAGCTTGTTGACGGAAGAGACCCAGTACTTC. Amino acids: CASSLLTEETQYF.

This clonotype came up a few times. In DNA, the CDR3 is TGTGCCAGCAGCTTAGCTCGGAACATGAACACTGAAGCTTTCTTT. As protein: CASSLARNMNTEAFF. The chain links TRBV7-2 to TRBJ1-1; no reliable D call. Germline values: CDR1 SGHTA, CDR2 FQGNSA. This CDR3 region has 15 residues. V lost 0 bases, J lost 0 bases, and 8 bases lay in between. The full variable domain, in which reference TRBV7-2 and TRBJ1-1 provide the parts outside the CDR3, is GAGVSQSPSNKVTEKGKDVELRCDPISGHTALYWYRQSLGQGLEFLIYFQGNSAPDKSGLPSDRFSAERTGGSVSTLTIQRTQQEDSAVYLCASSLARNMNTEAFFGQGTRLTVV.

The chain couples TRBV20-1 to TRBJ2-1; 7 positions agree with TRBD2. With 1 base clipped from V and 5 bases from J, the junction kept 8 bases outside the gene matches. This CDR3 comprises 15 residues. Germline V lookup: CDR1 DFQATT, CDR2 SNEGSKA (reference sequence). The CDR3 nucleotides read TGCAGTGCTAGAGTTGGGGCTAGCGGAAACAATGAGCAGTTCTTC. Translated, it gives CSARVGASGNNEQFF.

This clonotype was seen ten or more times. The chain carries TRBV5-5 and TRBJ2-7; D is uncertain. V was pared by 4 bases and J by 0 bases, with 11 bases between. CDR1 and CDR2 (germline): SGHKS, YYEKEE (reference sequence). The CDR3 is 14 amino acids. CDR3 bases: TGTGCCAGCAGCGTGACCCCTGGCTCCTACGAGCAGTACTTC. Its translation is CASSVTPGSYEQYF.

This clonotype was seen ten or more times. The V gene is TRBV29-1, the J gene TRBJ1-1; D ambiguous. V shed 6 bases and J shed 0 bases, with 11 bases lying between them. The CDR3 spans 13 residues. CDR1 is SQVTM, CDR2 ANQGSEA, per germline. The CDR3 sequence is CSVREFMNTEAFF. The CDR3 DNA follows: TGCAGCGTAAGAGAGTTCATGAACACTGAAGCTTTCTTT.

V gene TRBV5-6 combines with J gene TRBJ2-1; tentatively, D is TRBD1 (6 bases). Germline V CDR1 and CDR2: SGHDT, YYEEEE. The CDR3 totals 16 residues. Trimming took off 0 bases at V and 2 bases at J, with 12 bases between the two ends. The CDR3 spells CASSLAPGHPYNEQFF. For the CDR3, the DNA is TGTGCCAGCAGCTTGGCCCCGGGACACCCCTACAATGAGCAGTTCTTC.

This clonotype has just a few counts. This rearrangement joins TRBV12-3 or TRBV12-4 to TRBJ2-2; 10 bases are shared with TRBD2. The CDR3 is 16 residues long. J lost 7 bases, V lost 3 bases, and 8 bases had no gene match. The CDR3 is CASSLASGRAGGELFF. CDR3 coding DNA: TGTGCCAGCAGTTTGGCTAGCGGGAGAGCTGGCGGGGAGCTGTTTTTT.

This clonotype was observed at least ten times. The CDR3 spells CASSPETGLEQYV. In nucleotides, the CDR3 is TGTGCCAGCTCACCTGAGACAGGGCTCGAGCAGTACGTC. This chain connects TRBV18 to TRBJ2-7, with 7 bases aligning to TRBD1. J lost 6 bases, V lost 3 bases, and 5 bases had no gene match. Germline CDR1 reads KGHSH; CDR2 reads LQKENI. The CDR3 totals 13 residues.

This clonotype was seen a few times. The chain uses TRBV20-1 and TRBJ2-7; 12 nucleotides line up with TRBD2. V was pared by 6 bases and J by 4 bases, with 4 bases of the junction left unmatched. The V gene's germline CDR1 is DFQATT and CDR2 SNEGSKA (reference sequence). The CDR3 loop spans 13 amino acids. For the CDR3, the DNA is TGCAGTGCGACTAGCGGGAGAATTTACGAGCAGTACTTC. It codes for CSATSGRIYEQYF.

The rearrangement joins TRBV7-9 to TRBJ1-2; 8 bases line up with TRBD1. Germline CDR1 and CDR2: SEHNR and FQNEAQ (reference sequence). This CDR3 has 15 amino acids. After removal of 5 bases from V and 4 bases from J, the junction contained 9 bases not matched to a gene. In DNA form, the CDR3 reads TGTGCCAGCAGCCGCAGGGGGCGCGGGTTCTATGGCTACACCTTC. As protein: CASSRRGRGFYGYTF. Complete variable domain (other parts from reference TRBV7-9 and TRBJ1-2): DTGVSQNPRHKITKRGQNVTFRCDPISEHNRLYWYRQTLGQGPEFLTYFQNEAQLEKSRLLSDRFSAERPKGSFSTLEIQRTEQGDSAMYLCASSRRGRGFYGYTFGSGTRLTVV.